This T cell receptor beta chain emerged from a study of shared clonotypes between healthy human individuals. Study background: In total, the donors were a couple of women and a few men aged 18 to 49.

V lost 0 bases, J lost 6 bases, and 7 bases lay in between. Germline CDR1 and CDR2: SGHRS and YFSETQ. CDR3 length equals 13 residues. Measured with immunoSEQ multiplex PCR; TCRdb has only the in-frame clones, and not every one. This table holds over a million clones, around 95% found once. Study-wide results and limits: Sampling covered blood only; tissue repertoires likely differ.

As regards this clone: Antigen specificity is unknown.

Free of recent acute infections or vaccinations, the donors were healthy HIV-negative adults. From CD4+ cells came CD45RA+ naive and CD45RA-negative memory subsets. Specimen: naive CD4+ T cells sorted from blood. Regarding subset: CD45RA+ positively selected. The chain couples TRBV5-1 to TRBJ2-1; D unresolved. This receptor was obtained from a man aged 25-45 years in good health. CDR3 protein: CASSLAKGNEQFF. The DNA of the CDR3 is TGCGCCAGCAGCTTGGCCAAAGGCAATGAGCAGTTCTTC.